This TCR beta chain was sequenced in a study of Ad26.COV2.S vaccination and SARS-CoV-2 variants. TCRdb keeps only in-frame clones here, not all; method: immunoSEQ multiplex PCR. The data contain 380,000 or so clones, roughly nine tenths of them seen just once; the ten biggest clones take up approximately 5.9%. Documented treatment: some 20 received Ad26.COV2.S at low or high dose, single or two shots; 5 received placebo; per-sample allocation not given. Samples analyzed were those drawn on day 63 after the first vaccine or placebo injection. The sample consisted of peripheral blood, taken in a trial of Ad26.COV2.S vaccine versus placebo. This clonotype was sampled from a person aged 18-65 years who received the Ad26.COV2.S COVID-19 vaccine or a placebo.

The CDR3 reads CALGRLTDTQYF. In nucleotides, the CDR3 is TGTGCGCTAGGGCGTCTCACAGATACGCAGTATTTT. The chain has TRBV28 and TRBJ2-3, with D hard to call. Germline values: CDR1 MDHEN, CDR2 SYDVKM. CDR3 length: 12 residues.